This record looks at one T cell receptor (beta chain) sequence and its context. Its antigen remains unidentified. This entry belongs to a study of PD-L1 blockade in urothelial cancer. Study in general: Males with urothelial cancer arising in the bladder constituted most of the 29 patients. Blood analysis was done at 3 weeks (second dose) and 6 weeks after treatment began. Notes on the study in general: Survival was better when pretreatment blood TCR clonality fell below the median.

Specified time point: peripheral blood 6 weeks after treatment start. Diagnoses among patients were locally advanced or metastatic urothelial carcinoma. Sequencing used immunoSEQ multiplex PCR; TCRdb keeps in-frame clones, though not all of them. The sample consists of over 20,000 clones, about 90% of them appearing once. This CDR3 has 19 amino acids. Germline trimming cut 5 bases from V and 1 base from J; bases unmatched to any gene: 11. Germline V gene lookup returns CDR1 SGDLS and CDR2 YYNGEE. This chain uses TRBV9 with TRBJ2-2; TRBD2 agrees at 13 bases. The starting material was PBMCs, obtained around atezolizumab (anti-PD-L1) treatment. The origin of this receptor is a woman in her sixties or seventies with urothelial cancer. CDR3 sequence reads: CASSPHTGTSGKNTGELFF. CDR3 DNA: TGTGCCAGCAGTCCTCACACCGGGACTAGCGGGAAGAACACCGGGGAGCTGTTTTTT.